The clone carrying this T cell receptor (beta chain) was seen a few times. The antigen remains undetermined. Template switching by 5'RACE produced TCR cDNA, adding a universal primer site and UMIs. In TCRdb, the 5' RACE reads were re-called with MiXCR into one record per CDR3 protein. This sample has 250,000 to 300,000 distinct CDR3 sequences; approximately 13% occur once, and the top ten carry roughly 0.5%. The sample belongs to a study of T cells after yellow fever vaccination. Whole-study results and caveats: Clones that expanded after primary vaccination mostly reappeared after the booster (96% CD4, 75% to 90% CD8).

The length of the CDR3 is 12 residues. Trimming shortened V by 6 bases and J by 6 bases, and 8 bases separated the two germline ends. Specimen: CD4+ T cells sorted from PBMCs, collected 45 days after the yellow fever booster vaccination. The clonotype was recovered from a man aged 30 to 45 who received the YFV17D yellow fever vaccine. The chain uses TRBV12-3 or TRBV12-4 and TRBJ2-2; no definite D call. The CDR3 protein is CASSPRPGELFF. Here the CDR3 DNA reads TGTGCCAGCAGCCCTCGGCCCGGGGAGCTGTTTTTT.